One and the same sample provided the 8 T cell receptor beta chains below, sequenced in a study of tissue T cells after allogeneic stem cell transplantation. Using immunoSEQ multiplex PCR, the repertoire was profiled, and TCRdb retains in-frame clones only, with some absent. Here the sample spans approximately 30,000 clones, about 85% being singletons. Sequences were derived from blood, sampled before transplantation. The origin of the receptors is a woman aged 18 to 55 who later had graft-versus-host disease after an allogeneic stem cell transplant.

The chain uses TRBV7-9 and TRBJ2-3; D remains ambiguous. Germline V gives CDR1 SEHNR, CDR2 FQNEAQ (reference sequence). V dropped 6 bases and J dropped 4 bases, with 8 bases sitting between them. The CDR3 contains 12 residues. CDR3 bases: TGTGCCAGCAGTGTAGAACCAGATACGCAGTATTTT. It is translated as CASSVEPDTQYF.

The CDR3 sequence is CASSQGGAGGNQPQHF. CDR3 bases: TGCGCCAGCAGCCAAGGAGGGGCAGGGGGTAATCAGCCCCAGCATTTT. This chain connects TRBV4-1 to TRBJ1-5, with 7 positions matching TRBD1. With 1 base clipped from V and 4 bases from J, the junction kept 7 bases outside the gene matches. The CDR3 covers 16 residues. Germline values: CDR1 MGHRA, CDR2 YSYEKL.

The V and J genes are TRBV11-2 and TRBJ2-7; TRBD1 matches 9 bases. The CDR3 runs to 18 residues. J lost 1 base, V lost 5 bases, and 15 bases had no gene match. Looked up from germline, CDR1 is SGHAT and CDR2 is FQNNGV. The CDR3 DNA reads TGTGCCAGCAGCCAAGGTCTGAGTCGACAGGGGGGGTCCTACGAGCAGTACTTC. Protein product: CASSQGLSRQGGSYEQYF. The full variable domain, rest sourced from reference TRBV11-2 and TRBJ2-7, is EAGVAQSPRYKIIEKRQSVAFWCNPISGHATLYWYQQILGQGPKLLIQFQNNGVVDDSQLPKDRFSAERLKGVDSTLKIQPAKLEDSAVYLCASSQGLSRQGGSYEQYFGPGTRLTVT.

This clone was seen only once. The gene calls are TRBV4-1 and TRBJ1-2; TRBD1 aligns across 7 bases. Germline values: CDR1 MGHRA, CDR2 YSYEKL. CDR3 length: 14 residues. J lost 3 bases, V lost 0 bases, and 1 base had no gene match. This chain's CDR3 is CASSQDQGDYGYTF. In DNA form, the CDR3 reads TGCGCCAGCAGCCAAGATCAGGGGGACTATGGCTACACCTTC.

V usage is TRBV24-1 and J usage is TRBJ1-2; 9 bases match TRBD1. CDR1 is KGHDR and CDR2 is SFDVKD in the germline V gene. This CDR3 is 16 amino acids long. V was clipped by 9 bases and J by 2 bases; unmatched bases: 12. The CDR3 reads CATSPTRTGENYGYTF. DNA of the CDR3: TGTGCCACCTCCCCGACCAGGACAGGGGAGAACTATGGCTACACCTTC.

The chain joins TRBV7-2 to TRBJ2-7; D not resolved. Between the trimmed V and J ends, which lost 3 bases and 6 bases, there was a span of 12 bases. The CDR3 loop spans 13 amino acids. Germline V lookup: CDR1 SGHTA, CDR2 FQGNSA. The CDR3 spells CASSFLAGGEQYF. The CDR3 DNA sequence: TGTGCCAGCAGCTTCTTGGCAGGCGGCGAGCAGTACTTC.

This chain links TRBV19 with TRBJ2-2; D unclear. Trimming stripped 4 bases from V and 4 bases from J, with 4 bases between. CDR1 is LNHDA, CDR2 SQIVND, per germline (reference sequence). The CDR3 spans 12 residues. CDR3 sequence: CASSSLTGELFF. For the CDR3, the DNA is TGTGCCAGTAGTAGCCTCACCGGGGAGCTGTTTTTT.

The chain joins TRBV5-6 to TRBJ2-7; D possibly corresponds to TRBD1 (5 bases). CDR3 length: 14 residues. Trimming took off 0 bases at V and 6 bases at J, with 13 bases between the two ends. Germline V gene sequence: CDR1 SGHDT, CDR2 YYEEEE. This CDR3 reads CASSLDTRVGEQYF. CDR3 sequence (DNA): TGTGCCAGCAGCTTGGACACCAGGGTGGGCGAGCAGTACTTC. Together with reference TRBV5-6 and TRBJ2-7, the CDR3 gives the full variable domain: DAGVTQSPTHLIKTRGQQVTLRCSPKSGHDTVSWYQQALGQGPQFIFQYYEEEERQRGNFPDRFSGHQFPNYSSELNVNALLLGDSALYLCASSLDTRVGEQYFGPGTRLTVT.